This section outlines one TCR beta chain sequence together with its context. PCR was performed a second time for about 7 to 12 cycles using a sample-barcoded 5' primer and a J-beta primer mix. Using its own MiXCR run on the 5' RACE reads, TCRdb lists one record per CDR3 protein. The sample has hundreds of thousands of distinct CDR3 sequences, about three fifths seen once. This entry belongs to a study of blood T cells in healthy people across ages. CDR3 length: 13 amino acids. With 5 bases clipped from V and 3 bases from J, the junction kept 6 bases outside the gene matches. Germline V lookup: CDR1 DFQATT, CDR2 SNEGSKA (reference sequence).

This rearrangement joins TRBV20-1 to TRBJ1-1, with 7 positions matching TRBD1. This sequence originates from a young man in good health. The sequenced sample consisted of blood. DNA of the CDR3: TGCAGTGCTCCCGGGACAGCCTACACTGAAGCTTTCTTT. It yields the protein CSAPGTAYTEAFF.